This TCR beta chain was found in a study of blood T cells in healthy people across ages. A second roughly 7 to 12 cycle PCR used barcoded and J-beta primers. MiXCR, run by TCRdb on the 5' RACE reads, gives a single entry per CDR3 protein. This sample has about 1.6 million distinct CDR3 sequences, with roughly 30% found just once. The source is a woman aged 30 to 39 in good health. Source material: blood.

The CDR3 DNA reads as TGTGCCAGCAGTTACTCGATGGGAGGCTACGAGCAGTACTTC. Translation: CASSYSMGGYEQYF. The gene calls are TRBV6-2 or TRBV6-3 and TRBJ2-7; TRBD2 might be the D (6 bases). Germline CDR1 and CDR2: MNHEY and SVGEGT. V lost 0 bases, J lost 3 bases, and 9 bases lay in between. This CDR3 is built from 14 residues.